What follows are 28 T cell receptor beta chains derived from one specimen sequenced in a study of T cells in Graves' hyperthyroidism and ophthalmopathy. RNA transcripts provided the source from which TCR beta CDR3 regions were amplified. Primed by the HTBI set, a first-round RT-PCR was run on the TCR CDR3. TCRdb re-called the multiplex PCR reads with MiXCR, one entry per CDR3 protein. The table lists 600,000 or so distinct CDR3 sequences, around 13% of them singletons. The sample consisted of blood. The receptors come from a woman aged 50 to 65 with Graves' ophthalmopathy.

This clonotype was counted many times. The gene calls are TRBV3-1 and TRBJ2-1; no reliable D call. Germline V gene sequence: CDR1 LGHDT, CDR2 YNNKEL (reference sequence). This CDR3 has 15 residues. Trimming cost V 1 base and J 0 bases, with 7 bases left between them. The CDR3 is CASSQVLSSYNEQFF. CDR3 DNA: TGTGCCAGCAGCCAAGTTCTGAGCTCCTACAATGAGCAGTTCTTC.

This clonotype appeared many times. The chain employs TRBV27 and TRBJ2-5, with a tentative D call TRBD2 (6 bases). The V gene lost 6 bases and the J gene lost 2 bases, with 19 bases spanning the gap. CDR3 length: 16 residues. The germline V gene encodes CDR1 MNHEY and CDR2 SMNVEV (reference sequence). Here the CDR3 reads CASRLLGVAAQETQYF. DNA for the CDR3: TGTGCCAGCAGACTACTAGGGGTAGCGGCACAAGAGACCCAGTACTTC.

This clonotype has more than one count but fewer than ten. A single base separates this from a much larger clone, so it may be a read error. This chain joins TRBV20-1 and TRBJ2-1, with D possibly being TRBD2 (6 bases). Germline V gene lookup returns CDR1 DFQATT and CDR2 SNEGSKA (reference sequence). The CDR3 has 17 residues. The CDR3 DNA is TGCAGTGCTATACGCATGGGACCAACTAGCTCCTACAATGAGCAGTCCTTC. As protein: CSAIRMGPTSSYNEQSF.

Concerning this clonotype itself: A much larger clone is a single base away; this may be a read error. J is TRBJ1-4 and V is TRBV28; weak D call: TRBD1 (5 bases). From germline, CDR1 is MDHEN and CDR2 SYDVKM. CDR3 size: 15 residues. V lost 6 bases and J 4 bases, leaving 15 bases between the germline ends. CDR3: CASSHFGGGNEKLFF. CDR3 nucleotides: TGTGCCAGCAGCCACTTTGGGGGGGGTAATGAAAAACTGTTTTTT.

This clonotype appeared a single time. The junction does not match germline at one end; this may be a read error. V usage is TRBV9 and J usage is TRBJ1-1; possibly TRBD1 for D (5 bases). From germline, CDR1 is SGDLS and CDR2 YYNGEE. This CDR3 spans 15 amino acids. The CDR3 loop reads CASSDESGMNTEAFF. As DNA, the CDR3 is TGCGCCAGCAGCGACGAATCAGGGATGAACACTGAAGCTTTCTTT.

The V and J genes are TRBV20-1 and TRBJ1-1; TRBD1 matches at 12 bases. Trimming at V came to 1 base and at J to 6 bases, leaving 9 bases not matched to a gene. Per germline, CDR1 DFQATT and CDR2 SNEGSKA (reference sequence). CDR3 length: 16 amino acids. As DNA, the CDR3 is TGCAGTGCTAGAGCCCGGGACAGGGGGCTTCGCGCTGAAGCTTTCTTT. Translation: CSARARDRGLRAEAFF.

This clonotype was recorded a few times. The V and J genes are TRBV6-1 and TRBJ1-1; 11 bases line up with TRBD1. The germline V gene has CDR1 MNHNS and CDR2 SASEGT. The junction had 9 bases not matched to a gene; V was cut back by 10 bases and J by 8 bases. The CDR3 spans 13 residues. Here the CDR3 DNA reads TGTGCCACCCGGACAGGGGGCACAATGGAAGCTTTCTTT. Residues: CATRTGGTMEAFF.

This clonotype was picked up a small number of times. V usage is TRBV29-1 and J usage is TRBJ2-2, with a weak D call TRBD2 (5 bases). The CDR3 has 11 amino acids. Germline V gene data show CDR1 as SQVTM and CDR2 as ANQGSEA. V was shortened by 6 bases and J by 7 bases, with 9 bases between the two germline ends. CDR3 coding DNA: TGCAGCGTCCACCGGGGCGGGGAGCTGTTTTTT. Translating it yields CSVHRGGELFF.

This clonotype was observed many times. The chain links TRBV7-9 to TRBJ2-1; 8 nucleotides agree with TRBD2. V lost 7 bases to trimming and J lost 1 base; unmatched junction nucleotides: 6. This CDR3 is built from 15 residues. CDR1 SEHNR and CDR2 FQNEAQ come from the germline V gene (reference sequence). CDR3 region: CASKPSGSSYNEQFF. The CDR3 region has the DNA TGTGCCAGCAAACCAAGCGGGAGTTCCTACAATGAGCAGTTCTTC.

A few counts support this clonotype. A much larger clone differs by one base, so this may be a read error. V is TRBV7-3 and J is TRBJ2-5, with D uncertain. The CDR3 has 13 residues. Germline CDR1 and CDR2: SGHTA and FQGTGA. V dropped 4 bases and J dropped 0 bases, with 6 bases sitting between them. The CDR3 DNA follows: TGTGCCAGCAGCTCAGCAAACCAAGAGACCCAGTACTTC. This gives the protein CASSSANQETQYF.

This clonotype has more than one count but fewer than ten. The chain carries TRBV12-3 or TRBV12-4 and TRBJ1-2; no reliable D call. V was trimmed by 5 bases and J by 5 bases, leaving 15 bases between them. This CDR3 spans 14 amino acids. For the CDR3, the DNA is TGTGCCAGCAGTCCAGACGTTATTACTTATGGCTACACCTTC. Protein: CASSPDVITYGYTF.

This clonotype was detected a few times. This sequence joins TRBV14 and TRBJ2-2; D ambiguous. Germline V gene lookup returns CDR1 SGHDN and CDR2 FVKESK. The CDR3 extends over 17 amino acids. The V and J ends lost 0 bases and 4 bases respectively, with 15 bases between them. The DNA for the CDR3 is TGTGCCAGCAGCCAAGAACTGCAGGTCCATTCCACCGGGGAGCTGTTTTTT. Protein sequence: CASSQELQVHSTGELFF. The entire variable domain, with the rest obtained from reference TRBV14 and TRBJ2-2, is as follows: EAGVTQFPSHSVIEKGQTVTLRCDPISGHDNLYWYRRVMGKEIKFLLHFVKESKQDESGMPNNRFLAERTGGTYSTLKVQPAELEDSGVYFCASSQELQVHSTGELFFGEGSRLTVL.

This chain uses TRBV12-3 or TRBV12-4 with TRBJ1-1; D remains ambiguous. This CDR3 has 14 amino acids. The germline V and J ends were trimmed by 2 bases and 3 bases, with 10 bases remaining between them. Written as DNA, the CDR3 is TGTGCCAGCAGTTTACAGGTAATGTACACTGAAGCTTTCTTT. This codes for CASSLQVMYTEAFF.

The chain links TRBV7-2 to TRBJ1-5, with 9 bases lining up with TRBD1. V shed 5 bases, J shed 4 bases, and the junction held 3 bases outside the gene matches. The CDR3 has 14 amino acids. Germline CDR1 and CDR2: SGHTA and FQGNSA. In DNA, the CDR3 is TGTGCCAGCAGCAGGGACAGGGTAAATCAGCCCCAGCATTTT. This codes for CASSRDRVNQPQHF.

This clonotype was picked up many times. The genes are TRBV30 and TRBJ2-2; D unclear. Germline V gene sequence: CDR1 GTSNPN, CDR2 SVGIG (reference sequence). Trimming shortened V by 3 bases and J by 0 bases, and 8 bases separated the two germline ends. The CDR3 sequence is 14 residues long. The CDR3 sequence: CAWSVSANTGELFF. The CDR3, as DNA: TGTGCCTGGAGCGTATCGGCGAACACCGGGGAGCTGTTTTTT.

The chain employs TRBV27 and TRBJ2-1; TRBD2 agrees at 12 bases. CDR3 size: 17 residues. Trimming at V came to 4 bases and at J to 3 bases, leaving 7 bases not matched to a gene. The germline V gene encodes CDR1 MNHEY and CDR2 SMNVEV (reference sequence). Here the CDR3 reads CASSSMTSGRFYNEQFF. The CDR3 nucleotides read TGTGCCAGCAGTTCCATGACTAGCGGGAGATTCTACAATGAGCAGTTCTTC.

This chain joins TRBV18 and TRBJ1-2, with D hard to call. Germline V gene data show CDR1 as KGHSH and CDR2 as LQKENI. V was trimmed by 2 bases and J by 3 bases, leaving 7 bases between them. This CDR3 is built from 13 residues. The DNA for the CDR3 is TGTGCCAGCTCACCAATCCCGGACTATGGCTACACCTTC. The encoded protein is CASSPIPDYGYTF.

This clonotype has more than one count but fewer than ten. V gene TRBV12-3 or TRBV12-4 combines with J gene TRBJ2-7; no clear D. CDR3 length equals 12 residues. V lost 7 bases, J lost 8 bases, and 15 bases lay in between. The CDR3 DNA reads as TGTGCCAGCAAACACCCGGGCGGAAAGCAGTACTTC. It codes for CASKHPGGKQYF.

This clonotype was seen a handful of times. This chain connects TRBV2 to TRBJ1-4; tentatively, D is TRBD1 (6 bases). The CDR3 runs 14 residues. Germline V gene data show CDR1 as SNHLY and CDR2 as FYNNEI. V was cut by 4 bases and J by 8 bases, with 14 bases left in between. CDR3: CASSATGNNEKLFF. CDR3 nucleotides: TGTGCCAGCAGTGCCACAGGGAACAACGAAAAACTGTTTTTT.

This clonotype was found many times. V usage is TRBV28 and J usage is TRBJ1-1; weak D call: TRBD1 (6 bases). The germline CDR1 and CDR2 sequences are MDHEN and SYDVKM. The CDR3 has 18 amino acids. V lost 5 bases to trimming and J lost 0 bases, with 22 bases between them. The CDR3: CASSPQSGAKLLNTEAFF. CDR3 in DNA: TGTGCCAGCAGTCCACAGTCAGGGGCGAAACTATTGAACACTGAAGCTTTCTTT.

Remarks on this clonotype: Germline and junction disagree at one end, which may indicate a read error. The chain has TRBV6-5 and TRBJ1-6; D not certain. CDR1 and CDR2 (germline): MNHEY, SVGAGI. The CDR3 loop spans 19 amino acids. CDR3 residues: CASSYSIGVLSSYNSSLHF. CDR3 sequence (DNA): TGTGCCAGCAGTTACTCGATTGGGGTTCTAAGCTCCTATAATTCATCCCTCCACTTT.

This clonotype was observed a handful of times. The chain employs TRBV10-3 and TRBJ1-2; possibly TRBD1 for D (5 bases). Looked up from germline, CDR1 is ENHRY and CDR2 is SYGVKD. The V end lost 6 bases, the J end lost 6 bases, and 20 bases lay between the germline ends. This CDR3 contains 15 residues. The CDR3 sequence: CAISYDSSGGDGYTF. The CDR3 DNA follows: TGTGCCATCAGCTACGACAGTTCGGGCGGGGATGGCTACACCTTC.

There are a few counts of this clonotype. This could be a read error, since a much larger clone is one nucleotide away. The CDR3 DNA sequence: TGTGCCAGCCCACAGGGGGCAAATCAGCCCCAGCATTTT. It is translated as CASPQGANQPQHF. The chain has TRBV18 and TRBJ1-5; TRBD1 matches at 9 bases. Looked up from germline, CDR1 is KGHSH and CDR2 is LQKENI. V shed 8 bases and J 4 bases; nucleotides not matched to a gene: 3. This CDR3 spans 13 amino acids.

In its sample, this clonotype was seen many times. The chain carries TRBV9 and TRBJ1-1; tentatively, D is TRBD1 (6 bases). Germline lookup yields CDR1 SGDLS and CDR2 YYNGEE. CDR3 length: 14 amino acids. Trimming removed 7 bases from V and 0 bases from J, with 13 bases in between. CDR3 amino acids: CASGPNRVNTEAFF. The CDR3 nucleotides are TGTGCCAGCGGTCCCAACAGGGTGAACACTGAAGCTTTCTTT.

This clonotype came up many times. Here the CDR3 reads CASSQTGLNTDTQYF. The CDR3 bases are TGTGCCAGCAGCCAAACGGGGCTGAACACAGATACGCAGTATTTT. V gene TRBV3-1 combines with J gene TRBJ2-3, with D perhaps being TRBD1 or TRBD2 (5 bases each). The CDR3 consists of 15 residues. With 2 bases removed from V and 2 bases from J, the gap between germline ends came to 11 bases. Looked up from germline, CDR1 is LGHDT and CDR2 is YNNKEL (reference sequence).

At least ten counts were recorded for this clonotype. The chain is built from TRBV18 and TRBJ2-7; TRBD1 is a possible D gene (7 bases). Between the trimmed V and J ends, which lost 3 bases and 6 bases, there was a span of 18 bases. Germline lookup yields CDR1 KGHSH and CDR2 LQKENI. CDR3 length: 15 residues. Written as DNA, the CDR3 is TGTGCCAGCTCACCGGGTCGACAGGGTAGCGGCGAGCAGTACTTC. This sequence encodes CASSPGRQGSGEQYF. The full variable domain, with the rest looked up from reference TRBV18 and TRBJ2-7, is NAGVMQNPRHLVRRRGQEARLRCSPMKGHSHVYWYRQLPEEGLKFMVYLQKENIIDESGMPKERFSAEFPKEGPSILRIQQVVRGDSAAYFCASSPGRQGSGEQYFGPGTRLTVT.

There are many counts of this clonotype. The gene calls are TRBV28 and TRBJ1-2, with 8 bases that match TRBD1. Trimming at V came to 6 bases and at J to 8 bases, leaving 11 bases not matched to a gene. The CDR3 extends over 14 amino acids. Germline V CDR1 and CDR2: MDHEN, SYDVKM. The DNA of the CDR3 is TGTGCCAGCAGCACGACAGGGGCTCCGGGCGGCTACACCTTC. Amino acids: CASSTTGAPGGYTF.

The genes are TRBV7-6 and TRBJ2-3, with TRBD1 matching over 11 bases. The germline gives CDR1 SGHVS, CDR2 FNYEAQ. The CDR3 length is 16 residues. With V trimmed by 3 bases and J by 2 bases, 4 bases remained unmatched. CDR3 nucleotides: TGTGCCAGCAGCTTCGGACAGGGGGCTTTCACAGATACGCAGTATTTT. Translated: CASSFGQGAFTDTQYF.